The sequence of this T cell receptor beta chain was determined in a study of Graves' ophthalmopathy and Graves' hyperthyroidism. Findings of the study overall: Ophthalmopathy progression cases were predicted by the model with approximately 71% sensitivity and almost 75% specificity.

TCR beta CDR3 amplification used RNA transcripts. HTBI-primed first-round RT-PCR preceded second-round multiplex PCR. TCRdb reanalysed the multiplex PCR reads using MiXCR and keeps one entry per CDR3 protein. The profile shows about 550,000 distinct CDR3 sequences, less than 40% of them singletons. The length of the CDR3 is 14 residues. With 7 bases clipped from V and 3 bases from J, the junction kept 8 bases outside the gene matches. From germline, CDR1 is SGHAT and CDR2 FQNNGV. Serum thyroxine and TRAb, along with clinical symptoms, thyroid ultrasound and orbital computed tomography, were what diagnosis relied on. This clonotype has at least ten counts. Its antigen is as yet unknown.

This receptor was identified in an adult man with Graves' hyperthyroidism. Sample: peripheral blood or thyroid tissue (not recorded which). The chain combines TRBV11-2 with TRBJ2-7; 8 nucleotides line up with TRBD1. This CDR3 is CASNQDRANYEQYF. For the CDR3, the DNA is TGTGCCAGCAACCAGGACAGGGCAAACTACGAGCAGTACTTC.